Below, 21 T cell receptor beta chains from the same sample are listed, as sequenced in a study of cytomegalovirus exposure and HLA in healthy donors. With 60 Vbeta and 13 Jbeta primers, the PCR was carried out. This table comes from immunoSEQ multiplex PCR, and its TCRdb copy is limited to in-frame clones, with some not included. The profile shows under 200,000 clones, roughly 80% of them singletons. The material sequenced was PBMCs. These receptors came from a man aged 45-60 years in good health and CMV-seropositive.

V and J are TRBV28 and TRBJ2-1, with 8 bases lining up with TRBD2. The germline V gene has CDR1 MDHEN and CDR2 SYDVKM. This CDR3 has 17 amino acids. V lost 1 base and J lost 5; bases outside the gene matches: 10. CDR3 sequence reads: CASSLYPWTSRNNEQFF. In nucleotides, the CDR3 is TGTGCCAGCAGTTTATACCCCTGGACTAGCCGAAACAATGAGCAGTTCTTC. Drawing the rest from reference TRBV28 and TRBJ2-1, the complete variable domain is DVKVTQSSRYLVKRTGEKVFLECVQDMDHENMFWYRQDPGLGLRLIYFSYDVKMKEKGDIPEGYSVSREKKERFSLILESASTNQTSMYLCASSLYPWTSRNNEQFFGPGTRLTVL.

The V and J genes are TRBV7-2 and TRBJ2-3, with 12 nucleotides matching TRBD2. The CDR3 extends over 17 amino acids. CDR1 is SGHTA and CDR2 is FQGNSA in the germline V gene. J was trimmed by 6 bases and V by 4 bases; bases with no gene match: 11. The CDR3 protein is CASSSTLAGGPGDTQYF. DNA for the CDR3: TGTGCCAGCAGCTCTACACTAGCGGGGGGACCCGGGGATACGCAGTATTTT.

The CDR3: CASSPPGTEVSYEQYF. CDR3 nucleotides: TGTGCCAGCTCACCACCAGGGACAGAAGTCTCCTACGAGCAGTACTTC. The chain is built from TRBV18 and TRBJ2-7; 7 bases line up with TRBD1. Unmatched junction bases numbered 5, after V lost 0 bases and J lost 0 bases. This CDR3 comprises 16 residues. The germline V gene has CDR1 KGHSH and CDR2 LQKENI. The variable domain in full, completed from reference TRBV18 and TRBJ2-7, reads NAGVMQNPRHLVRRRGQEARLRCSPMKGHSHVYWYRQLPEEGLKFMVYLQKENIIDESGMPKERFSAEFPKEGPSILRIQQVVRGDSAAYFCASSPPGTEVSYEQYFGPGTRLTVT.

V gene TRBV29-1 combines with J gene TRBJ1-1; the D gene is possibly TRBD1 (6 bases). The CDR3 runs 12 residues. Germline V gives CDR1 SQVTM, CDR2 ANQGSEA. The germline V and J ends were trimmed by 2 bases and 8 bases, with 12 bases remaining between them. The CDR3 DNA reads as TGCAGCGTTGAATGGGGGGGCGCGGAAGCTTTCTTT. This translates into CSVEWGGAEAFF.

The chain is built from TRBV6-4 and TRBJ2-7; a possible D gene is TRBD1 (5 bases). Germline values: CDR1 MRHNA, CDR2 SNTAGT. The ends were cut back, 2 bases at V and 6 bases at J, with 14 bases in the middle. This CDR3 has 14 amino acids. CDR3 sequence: CASSDAQVNCEQYF. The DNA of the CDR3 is TGTGCCAGCAGTGACGCACAGGTGAATTGCGAGCAGTACTTC.

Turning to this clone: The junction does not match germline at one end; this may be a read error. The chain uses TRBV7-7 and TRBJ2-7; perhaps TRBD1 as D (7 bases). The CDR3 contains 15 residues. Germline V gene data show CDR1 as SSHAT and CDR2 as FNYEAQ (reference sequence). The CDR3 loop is CASSAGQPSSYEQYF. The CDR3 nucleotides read TGTGCTAGCAGCGCGGGACAGCCGAGCTCCTACGAGCAGTACTTC. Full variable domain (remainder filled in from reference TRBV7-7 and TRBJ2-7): GAGVSQSPRYKVTKRGQDVTLRCDPISSHATLYWYQQALGQGPEFLTYFNYEAQPDKSGLPSDRFSAERPEGSISTLTIQRTEQRDSAMYRCASSAGQPSSYEQYFGPGTRLTVT.

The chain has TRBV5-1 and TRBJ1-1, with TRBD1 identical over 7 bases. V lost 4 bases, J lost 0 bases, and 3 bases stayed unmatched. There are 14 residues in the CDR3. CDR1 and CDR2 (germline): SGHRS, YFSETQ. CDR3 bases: TGCGCCAGCAGCAGAGGGACAGTGAACACTGAAGCTTTCTTT. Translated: CASSRGTVNTEAFF.

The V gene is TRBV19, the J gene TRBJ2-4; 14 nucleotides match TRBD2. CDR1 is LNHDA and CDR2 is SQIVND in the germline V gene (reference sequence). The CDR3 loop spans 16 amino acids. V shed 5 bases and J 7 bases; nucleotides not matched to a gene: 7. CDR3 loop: CASSQQTSGRVNIQYF. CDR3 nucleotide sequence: TGTGCCAGTAGTCAACAGACTAGCGGGAGGGTCAACATTCAGTACTTC.

CDR3 DNA: TGCAGCGTTGGTAGGAGGGGCCTAGATACCGGGGAGCTGTTTTTT. Its translation is CSVGRRGLDTGELFF. J is TRBJ2-2 and V is TRBV29-1; D might be TRBD2 (6 bases). The CDR3 totals 15 residues. V was shortened by 4 bases and J by 5 bases, with 17 bases between the two germline ends. Germline CDR1 and CDR2: SQVTM and ANQGSEA.

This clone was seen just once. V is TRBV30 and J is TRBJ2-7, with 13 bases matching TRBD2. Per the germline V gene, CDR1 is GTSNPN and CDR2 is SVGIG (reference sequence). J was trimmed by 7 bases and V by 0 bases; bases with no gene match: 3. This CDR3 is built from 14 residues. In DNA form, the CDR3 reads TGTGCCTGGAGTGTAGGACTAGCGGGAGAAGAGCAGTACTTC. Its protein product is CAWSVGLAGEEQYF.

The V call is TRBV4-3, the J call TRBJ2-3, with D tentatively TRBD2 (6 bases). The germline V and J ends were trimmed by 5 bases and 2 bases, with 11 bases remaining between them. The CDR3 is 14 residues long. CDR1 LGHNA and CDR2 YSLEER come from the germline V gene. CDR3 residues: CASSAGTYTDTQYF. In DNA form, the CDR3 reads TGCGCCAGCAGCGCTGGGACTTACACAGATACGCAGTATTTT.

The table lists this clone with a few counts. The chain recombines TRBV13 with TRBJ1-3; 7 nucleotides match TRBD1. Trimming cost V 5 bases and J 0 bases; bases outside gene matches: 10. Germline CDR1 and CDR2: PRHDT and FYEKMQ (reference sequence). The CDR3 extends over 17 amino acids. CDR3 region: CASSTRTGAYSGNTIYF. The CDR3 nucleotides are TGTGCCAGCAGCACCCGGACAGGCGCATACTCTGGAAACACCATATATTTT.

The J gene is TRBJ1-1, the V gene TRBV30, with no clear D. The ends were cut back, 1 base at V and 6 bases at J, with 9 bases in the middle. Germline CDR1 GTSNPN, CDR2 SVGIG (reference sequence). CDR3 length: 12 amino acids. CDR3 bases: TGTGCCTGGAGTGCTAGGAGGGCTGAAGCTTTCTTT. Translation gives CAWSARRAEAFF.

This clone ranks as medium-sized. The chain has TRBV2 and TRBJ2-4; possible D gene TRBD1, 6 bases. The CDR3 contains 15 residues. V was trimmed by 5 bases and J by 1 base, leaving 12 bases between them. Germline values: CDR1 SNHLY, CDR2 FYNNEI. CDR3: CASSSPGAAKNIQYF. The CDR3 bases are TGTGCCAGCAGTAGCCCAGGGGCCGCCAAAAACATTCAGTACTTC.

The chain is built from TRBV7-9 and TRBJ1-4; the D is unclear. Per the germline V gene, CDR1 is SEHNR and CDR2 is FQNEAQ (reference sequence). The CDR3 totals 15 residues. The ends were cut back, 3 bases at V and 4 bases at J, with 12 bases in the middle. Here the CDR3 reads CASSFSGVGNEKLFF. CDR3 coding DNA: TGTGCCAGCAGCTTTTCAGGTGTTGGTAATGAAAAACTGTTTTTT.

The chain's CDR3 is CASSSGGGSNTGELFF. The DNA of the CDR3 is TGTGCCAGCAGCTCTGGCGGGGGGAGTAATACCGGGGAGCTGTTTTTT. The rearrangement links TRBV7-9 to TRBJ2-2, with 8 bases matching TRBD2. V lost 4 bases, J lost 5 bases, and 9 bases stayed unmatched. Germline V gives CDR1 SEHNR, CDR2 FQNEAQ (reference sequence). There are 16 residues in the CDR3.

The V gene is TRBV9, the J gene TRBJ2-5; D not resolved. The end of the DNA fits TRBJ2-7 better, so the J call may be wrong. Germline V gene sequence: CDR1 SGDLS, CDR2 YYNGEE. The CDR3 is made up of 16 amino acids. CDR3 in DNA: TGTGCCAGCAGCGTCTCCGACTCCTACATCTCCTACGAGCAGTACTTC. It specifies CASSVSDSYISYEQYF.

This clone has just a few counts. CDR3 sequence: CAWGGGMAKNIQYF. The CDR3 DNA follows: TGTGCCTGGGGGGGAGGGATGGCCAAAAACATTCAGTACTTC. This sequence joins TRBV30 and TRBJ2-4, with 7 bases matching TRBD2. Per the germline V gene, CDR1 is GTSNPN and CDR2 is SVGIG (reference sequence). Trimming took 5 bases from V and 1 from J; bases not matched to a gene: 5. This CDR3 is 14 amino acids long.

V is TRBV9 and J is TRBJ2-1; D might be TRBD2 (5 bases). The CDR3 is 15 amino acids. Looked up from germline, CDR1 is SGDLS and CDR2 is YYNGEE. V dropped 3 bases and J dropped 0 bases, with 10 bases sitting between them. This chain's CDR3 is CASSDGVSSYNEQFF. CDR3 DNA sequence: TGTGCCAGCAGCGACGGGGTGAGCTCCTACAATGAGCAGTTCTTC.

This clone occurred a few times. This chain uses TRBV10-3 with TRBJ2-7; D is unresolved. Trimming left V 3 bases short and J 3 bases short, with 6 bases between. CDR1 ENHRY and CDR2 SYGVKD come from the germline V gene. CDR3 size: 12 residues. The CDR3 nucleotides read TGTGCCATCAGTGACCAGGACTACGAGCAGTACTTC. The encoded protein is CAISDQDYEQYF.

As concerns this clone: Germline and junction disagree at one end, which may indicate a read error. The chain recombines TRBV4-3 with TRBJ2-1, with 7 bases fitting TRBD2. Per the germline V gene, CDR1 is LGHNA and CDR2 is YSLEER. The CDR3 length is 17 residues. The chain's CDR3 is CASSRAHASGAYSEQFF. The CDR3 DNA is TGCGCCAGCAGCCGAGCCCATGCTAGCGGAGCGTACAGTGAGCAGTTCTTC.